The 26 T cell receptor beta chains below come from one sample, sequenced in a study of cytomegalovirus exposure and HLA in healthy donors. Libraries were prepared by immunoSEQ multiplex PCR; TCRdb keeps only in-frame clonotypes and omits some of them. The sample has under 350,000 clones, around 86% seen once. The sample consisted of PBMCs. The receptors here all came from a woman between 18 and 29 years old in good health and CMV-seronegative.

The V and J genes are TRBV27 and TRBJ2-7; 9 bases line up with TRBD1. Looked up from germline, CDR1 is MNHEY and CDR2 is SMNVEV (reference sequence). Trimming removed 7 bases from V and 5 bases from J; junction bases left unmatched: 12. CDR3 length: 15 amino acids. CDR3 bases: TGTGCCAGCACCACAACACAGGGGGCTCGAGACGAGCAGTACTTC. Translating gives CASTTTQGARDEQYF.

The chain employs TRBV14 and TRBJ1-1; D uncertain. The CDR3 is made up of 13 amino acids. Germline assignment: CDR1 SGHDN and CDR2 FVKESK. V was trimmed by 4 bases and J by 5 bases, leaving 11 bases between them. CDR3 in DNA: TGTGCCAGCAGCCCGACGGGGAGGACTGAAGCTTTCTTT. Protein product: CASSPTGRTEAFF. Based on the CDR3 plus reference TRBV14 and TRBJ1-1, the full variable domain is EAGVTQFPSHSVIEKGQTVTLRCDPISGHDNLYWYRRVMGKEIKFLLHFVKESKQDESGMPNNRFLAERTGGTYSTLKVQPAELEDSGVYFCASSPTGRTEAFFGQGTRLTVV.

CDR3 nucleotide sequence: TGCGCCAGCAGTAAGCGACTAGCGGGTCTCTACGAGCAGTACTTC. Protein sequence: CASSKRLAGLYEQYF. This chain links TRBV23-1 with TRBJ2-7; TRBD2 aligns across 10 bases. TRBV23-1 falls under the ORF class, with uncertain function. Losses at the gene ends were 5 bases for V and 3 bases for J; bases not matched to a gene: 7. The CDR3 sequence is 15 residues long.

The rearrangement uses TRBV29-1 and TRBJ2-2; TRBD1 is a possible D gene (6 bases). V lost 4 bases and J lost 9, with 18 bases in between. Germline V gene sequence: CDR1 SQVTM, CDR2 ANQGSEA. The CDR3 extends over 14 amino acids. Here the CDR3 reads CSVGGLGNSRELFF. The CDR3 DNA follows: TGCAGCGTTGGGGGGCTCGGGAATTCGAGGGAGCTGTTTTTT.

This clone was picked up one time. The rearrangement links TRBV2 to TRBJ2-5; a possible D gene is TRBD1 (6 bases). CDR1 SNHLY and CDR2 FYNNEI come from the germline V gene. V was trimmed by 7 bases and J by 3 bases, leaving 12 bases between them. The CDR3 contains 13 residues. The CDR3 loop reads CASNRDGEETQYF. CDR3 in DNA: TGTGCCAGCAACAGGGATGGGGAAGAGACCCAGTACTTC.

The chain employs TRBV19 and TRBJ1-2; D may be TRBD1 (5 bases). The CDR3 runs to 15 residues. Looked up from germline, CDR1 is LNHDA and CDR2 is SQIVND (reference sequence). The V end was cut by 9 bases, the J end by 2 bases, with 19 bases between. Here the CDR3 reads CASTLWRGSNYGYTF. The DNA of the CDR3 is TGTGCCAGCACACTCTGGCGGGGGAGCAACTATGGCTACACCTTC. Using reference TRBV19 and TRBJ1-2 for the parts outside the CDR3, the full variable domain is DGGITQSPKYLFRKEGQNVTLSCEQNLNHDAMYWYRQDPGQGLRLIYYSQIVNDFQKGDIAEGYSVSREKKESFPLTVTSAQKNPTAFYLCASTLWRGSNYGYTFGSGTRLTVV.

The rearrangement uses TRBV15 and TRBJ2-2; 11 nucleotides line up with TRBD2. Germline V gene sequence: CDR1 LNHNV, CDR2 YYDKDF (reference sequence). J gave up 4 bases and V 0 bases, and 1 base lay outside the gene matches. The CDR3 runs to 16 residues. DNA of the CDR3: TGTGCCACCAGCAGAGATGGACTAGCGGGCACCGGGGAGCTGTTTTTT. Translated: CATSRDGLAGTGELFF. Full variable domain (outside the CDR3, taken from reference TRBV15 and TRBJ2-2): DAMVIQNPRYQVTQFGKPVTLSCSQTLNHNVMYWYQQKSSQAPKLLFHYYDKDFNNEADTPDNFQSRRPNTSFCFLDIRSPGLGDTAMYLCATSRDGLAGTGELFFGEGSRLTVL.

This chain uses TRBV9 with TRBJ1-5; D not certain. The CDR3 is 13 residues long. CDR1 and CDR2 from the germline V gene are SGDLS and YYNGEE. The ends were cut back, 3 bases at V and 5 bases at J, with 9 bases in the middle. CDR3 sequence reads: CASSAAGDQPQHF. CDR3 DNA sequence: TGTGCCAGCAGCGCCGCGGGAGATCAGCCCCAGCATTTT.

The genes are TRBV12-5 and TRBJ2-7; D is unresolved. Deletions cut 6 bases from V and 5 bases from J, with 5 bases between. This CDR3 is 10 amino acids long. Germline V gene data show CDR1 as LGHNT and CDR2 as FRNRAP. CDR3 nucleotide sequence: TGTGCTAGTGGGAGCCACGAGCAGTACTTC. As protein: CASGSHEQYF.

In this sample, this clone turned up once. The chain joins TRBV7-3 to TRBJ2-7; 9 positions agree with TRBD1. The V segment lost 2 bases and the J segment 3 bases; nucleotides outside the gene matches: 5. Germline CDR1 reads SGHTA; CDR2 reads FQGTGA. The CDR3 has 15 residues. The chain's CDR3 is CASSLSTGGLYEQYF. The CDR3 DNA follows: TGTGCCAGCAGCTTATCGACAGGGGGTCTCTACGAGCAGTACTTC.

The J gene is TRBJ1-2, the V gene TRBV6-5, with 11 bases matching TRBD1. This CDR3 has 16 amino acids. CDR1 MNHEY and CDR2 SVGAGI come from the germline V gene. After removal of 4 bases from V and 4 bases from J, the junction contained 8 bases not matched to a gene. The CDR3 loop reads CASSSLPGTGGYGYTF. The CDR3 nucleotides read TGTGCCAGCAGTTCCCTCCCCGGGACAGGGGGCTATGGCTACACCTTC.

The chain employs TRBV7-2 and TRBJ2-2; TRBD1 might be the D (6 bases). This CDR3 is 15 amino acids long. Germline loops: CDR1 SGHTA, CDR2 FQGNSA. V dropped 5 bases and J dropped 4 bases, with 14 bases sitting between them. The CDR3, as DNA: TGTGCCAGCAGCCCGTGGACAGAATCCACCGGGGAGCTGTTTTTT. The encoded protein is CASSPWTESTGELFF.

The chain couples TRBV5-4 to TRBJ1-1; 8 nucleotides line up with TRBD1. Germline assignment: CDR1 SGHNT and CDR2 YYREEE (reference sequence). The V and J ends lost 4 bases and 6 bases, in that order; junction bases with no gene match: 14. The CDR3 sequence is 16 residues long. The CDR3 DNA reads TGTGCCAGCAGCGGCGCCCTAGGACAGGGAATCGCTGAAGCTTTCTTT. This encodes CASSGALGQGIAEAFF.

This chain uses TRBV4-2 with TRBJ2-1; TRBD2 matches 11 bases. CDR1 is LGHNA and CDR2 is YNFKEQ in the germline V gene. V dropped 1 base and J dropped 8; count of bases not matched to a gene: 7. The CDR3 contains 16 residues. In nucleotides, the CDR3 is TGTGCCAGCAGCCAAGGTAGCGGGAGGGCCAGGGATGAGCAGTTCTTC. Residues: CASSQGSGRARDEQFF.

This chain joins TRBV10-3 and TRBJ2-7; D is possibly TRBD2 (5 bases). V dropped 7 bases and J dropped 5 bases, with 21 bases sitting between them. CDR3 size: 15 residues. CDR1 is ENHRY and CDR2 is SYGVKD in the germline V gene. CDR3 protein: CAIKLAPMIGNEQYF. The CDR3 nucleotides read TGTGCCATCAAGCTAGCTCCTATGATTGGGAACGAGCAGTACTTC.

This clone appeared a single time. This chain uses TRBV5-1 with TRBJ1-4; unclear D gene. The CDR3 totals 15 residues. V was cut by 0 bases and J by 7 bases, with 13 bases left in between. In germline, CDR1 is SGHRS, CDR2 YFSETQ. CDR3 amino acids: CASSLGSRMREKLFF. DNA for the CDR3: TGCGCCAGCAGCTTGGGCAGCAGGATGCGTGAAAAACTGTTTTTT. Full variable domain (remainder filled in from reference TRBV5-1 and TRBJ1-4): KAGVTQTPRYLIKTRGQQVTLSCSPISGHRSVSWYQQTPGQGLQFLFEYFSETQRNKGNFPGRFSGRQFSNSRSEMNVSTLELGDSALYLCASSLGSRMREKLFFGSGTQLSVL.

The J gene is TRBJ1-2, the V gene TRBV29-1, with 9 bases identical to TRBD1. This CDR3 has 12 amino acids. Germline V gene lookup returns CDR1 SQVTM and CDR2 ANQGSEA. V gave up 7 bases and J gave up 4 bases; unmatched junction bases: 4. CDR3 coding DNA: TGCAGCGACACGACAGGGGGCTATGGCTACACCTTC. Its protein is CSDTTGGYGYTF.

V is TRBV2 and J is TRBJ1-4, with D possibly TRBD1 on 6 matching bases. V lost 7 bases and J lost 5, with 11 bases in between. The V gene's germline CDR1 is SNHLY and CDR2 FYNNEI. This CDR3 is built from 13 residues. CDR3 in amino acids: CASIGQMNEKLFF. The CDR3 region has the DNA TGTGCCAGCATAGGACAGATGAATGAAAAACTGTTTTTT.

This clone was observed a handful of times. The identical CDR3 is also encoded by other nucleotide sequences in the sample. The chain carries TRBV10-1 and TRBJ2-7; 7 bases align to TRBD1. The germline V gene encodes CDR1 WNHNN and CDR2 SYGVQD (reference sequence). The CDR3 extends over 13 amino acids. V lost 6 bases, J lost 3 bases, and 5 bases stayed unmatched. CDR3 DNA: TGCGCCAGCAGCCCGGGACAGAGCTACGAGCAGTACTTC. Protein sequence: CASSPGQSYEQYF.

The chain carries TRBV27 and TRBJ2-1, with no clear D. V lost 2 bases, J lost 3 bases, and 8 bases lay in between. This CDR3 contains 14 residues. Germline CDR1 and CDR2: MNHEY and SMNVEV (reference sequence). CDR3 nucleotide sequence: TGTGCCAGCAGTTTACAGACTGACTACAATGAGCAGTTCTTC. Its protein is CASSLQTDYNEQFF.

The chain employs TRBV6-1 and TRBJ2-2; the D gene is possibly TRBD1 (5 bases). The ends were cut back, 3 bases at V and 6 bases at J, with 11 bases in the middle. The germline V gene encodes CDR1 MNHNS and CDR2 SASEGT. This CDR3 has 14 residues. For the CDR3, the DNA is TGTGCCAGCAGTGAGGGGCCAGGGTCCGGGGAGCTGTTTTTT. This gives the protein CASSEGPGSGELFF.

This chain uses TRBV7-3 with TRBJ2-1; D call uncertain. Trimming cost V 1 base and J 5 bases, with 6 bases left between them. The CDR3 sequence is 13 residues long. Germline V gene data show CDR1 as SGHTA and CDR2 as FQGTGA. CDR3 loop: CASSLSQNNEQFF. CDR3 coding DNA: TGTGCCAGCAGCTTAAGTCAAAACAATGAGCAGTTCTTC.

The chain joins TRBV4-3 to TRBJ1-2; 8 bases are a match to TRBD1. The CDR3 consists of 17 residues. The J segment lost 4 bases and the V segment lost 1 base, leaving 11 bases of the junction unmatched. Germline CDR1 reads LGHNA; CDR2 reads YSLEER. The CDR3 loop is CASSQARGQAISYGYTF. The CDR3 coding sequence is TGCGCCAGCAGCCAAGCCCGGGGACAGGCTATTAGCTATGGCTACACCTTC.

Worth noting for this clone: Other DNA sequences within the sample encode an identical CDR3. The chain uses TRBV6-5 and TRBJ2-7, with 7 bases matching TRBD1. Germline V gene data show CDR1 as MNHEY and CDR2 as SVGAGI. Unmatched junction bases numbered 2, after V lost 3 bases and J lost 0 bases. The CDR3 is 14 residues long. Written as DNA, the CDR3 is TGTGCCAGCAGTTATAGGGACAGCTCCTACGAGCAGTACTTC. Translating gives CASSYRDSSYEQYF.

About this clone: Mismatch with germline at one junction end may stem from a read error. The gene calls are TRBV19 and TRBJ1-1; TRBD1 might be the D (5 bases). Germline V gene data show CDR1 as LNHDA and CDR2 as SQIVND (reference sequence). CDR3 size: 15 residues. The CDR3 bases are TGTGCTAGTAGTCCCGGAGGGGTTGAACGGACTGAAGCTTTCTTT. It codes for CASSPGGVERTEAFF. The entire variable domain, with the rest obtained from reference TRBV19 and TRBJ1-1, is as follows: DGGITQSPKYLFRKEGQNVTLSCEQNLNHDAMYWYRQDPGQGLRLIYYSQIVNDFQKGDIAEGYSVSREKKESFPLTVTSAQKNPTAFYLCASSPGGVERTEAFFGQGTRLTVV.

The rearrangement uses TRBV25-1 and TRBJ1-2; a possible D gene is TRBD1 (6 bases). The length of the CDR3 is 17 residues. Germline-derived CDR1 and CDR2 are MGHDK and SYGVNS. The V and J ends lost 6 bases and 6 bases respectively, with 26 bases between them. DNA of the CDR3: TGTGCCAGCAGCGAGGCCCCTAACAGGGAGGGAATCCATGGCTACACCTTC. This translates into CASSEAPNREGIHGYTF.